Sequencing of this T cell receptor beta chain was carried out in a study of graft-versus-host responses after intestinal transplantation. Clones were sequenced by immunoSEQ multiplex PCR, and TCRdb holds only the in-frame ones, with some missing. This table has 140,000 or so clones, about 90% appearing once. Comment on this clone: The antigen remains undetermined.

Germline CDR1 SNHLY, CDR2 FYNNEI. V lost 5 bases to trimming and J lost 1 base, with 5 bases between them. CDR3 length: 12 residues. Sequencing was performed on unstimulated CD4+ T cells sorted from spleen or lymph node cells, taken before intestinal transplant. The clonotype was recovered from a human donor who received an intestinal transplant. The chain uses TRBV2 and TRBJ2-5, with no clear D. CDR3 nucleotides: TGTGCCAGCAGTCGGACCCAAGAGACCCAGTACTTC. It yields the protein CASSRTQETQYF.